This is a list of T cell receptor beta chains from one sample in a study of PD-1 blockade in classical Hodgkin lymphoma. Method: immunoSEQ multiplex PCR; TCRdb's copy keeps in-frame clones and lacks some. The repertoire holds tens of thousands of clones, with 60% to 80% as singletons. Material: peripheral blood mononuclear cells (PBMCs), obtained before the fourth cycle of nivolumab. These receptor sequences come from a human donor with classical Hodgkin lymphoma. Both conserved end residues are part of each CDR3. Each record gives: clone size, D gene, V gene, J gene, CDR3 DNA, CDR3 protein. A D gene is named only where the DNA matches it firmly. Part of the rows lack a size; the others show once, few, many or a class for expanded clones.

clone size: -; D gene: -; V gene: TRBV9; J gene: TRBJ2-5; CDR3 DNA: TGTGCCAGCACTAGGAATAGGGGGGCCACCCAAGAGACCCAGTACTTC; CDR3 protein: CASTRNRGATQETQYF
clone size: -; D gene: TRBD2; V gene: TRBV5-4; J gene: TRBJ2-2; CDR3 DNA: TGTGCCAGCAGCTCAGGGACTAGCGGGAGGGTCACCGGGGAGCTGTTTTTT; CDR3 protein: CASSSGTSGRVTGELFF
clone size: -; D gene: TRBD1; V gene: TRBV18; J gene: TRBJ1-6; CDR3 DNA: TGTGCCAGCTCACCGGCAGGGACAGGAACTTATTCACCCCTCCACTTT; CDR3 protein: CASSPAGTGTYSPLHF
clone size: -; D gene: -; V gene: TRBV6-5; J gene: TRBJ2-2; CDR3 DNA: TGTGCCAGCAGTTGGGCGAGGGGGAACACCGGGGAGCTGTTTTTT; CDR3 protein: CASSWARGNTGELFF
clone size: -; D gene: -; V gene: TRBV18; J gene: TRBJ1-2; CDR3 DNA: TGTGCCAGCTCTCCGTACAGGGATTATGGCTACACCTTC; CDR3 protein: CASSPYRDYGYTF
clone size: -; D gene: TRBD2; V gene: TRBV10-2; J gene: TRBJ2-3; CDR3 DNA: TGCGCCAGCTCAAGGCGGGAGGGCACAGATACGCAGTATTTT; CDR3 protein: CASSRREGTDTQYF
clone size: -; D gene: TRBD2; V gene: TRBV7-3; J gene: TRBJ2-1; CDR3 DNA: TGTGCCAGCAGCTTGACTAGCTCCTCCTACAATGAGCAGTTCTTC; CDR3 protein: CASSLTSSSYNEQFF
clone size: few; D gene: -; V gene: TRBV4-2; J gene: TRBJ2-7; CDR3 DNA: TGTGCCAGCAGCCAAGGGCCCCAGGGCACCTACGAGCAGTACTTC; CDR3 protein: CASSQGPQGTYEQYF
clone size: -; D gene: -; V gene: TRBV5-5; J gene: TRBJ1-1; CDR3 DNA: TGTGCCAGCAGCTTCCAGGGGAACACTGAAGCTTTCTTT; CDR3 protein: CASSFQGNTEAFF
clone size: -; D gene: -; V gene: TRBV7-2; J gene: TRBJ1-3; CDR3 DNA: TGTGCCAGCAGCCCGGACCGCTCTGGAAACACCATATATTTT; CDR3 protein: CASSPDRSGNTIYF
clone size: -; D gene: -; V gene: TRBV9; J gene: TRBJ1-4; CDR3 DNA: TGTGCCAGCAGCGGGGGGACCCTTAATGAAAAACTGTTTTTT; CDR3 protein: CASSGGTLNEKLFF
clone size: -; D gene: TRBD2; V gene: TRBV7-2; J gene: TRBJ2-7; CDR3 DNA: TGTGCCAGCAGCTTAGCTAGCGGGAGGAACCACGAGCAGTACTTC; CDR3 protein: CASSLASGRNHEQYF
clone size: -; D gene: -; V gene: TRBV9; J gene: TRBJ1-2; CDR3 DNA: TGTGCCAGCAGCGTAGCTTCCGGGGCGGATGGCTACACCTTC; CDR3 protein: CASSVASGADGYTF
clone size: few; D gene: -; V gene: TRBV7-2; J gene: TRBJ2-1; CDR3 DNA: TGTGCCAGCAGCTTAGCCCCGACTCAACCGAGCTCCTACAATGAGCAGTTCTTC; CDR3 protein: CASSLAPTQPSSYNEQFF
clone size: -; D gene: TRBD2; V gene: TRBV5-1; J gene: TRBJ2-1; CDR3 DNA: TGCGCCAGCAGCTTGGTAGCGGGGGTTTTGAATGAGCAGTTCTTC; CDR3 protein: CASSLVAGVLNEQFF
clone size: -; D gene: TRBD2; V gene: TRBV6-6; J gene: TRBJ2-5; CDR3 DNA: TGTGCCAGCAGCCCCTCTAGCGGGGGGGCCCGAGAGACCCAGTACTTC; CDR3 protein: CASSPSSGGARETQYF
clone size: -; D gene: -; V gene: TRBV29-1; J gene: TRBJ2-1; CDR3 DNA: TGCAGCGTTGAAGATGGGGTAGACCGTTACAATGAGCAGTTCTTC; CDR3 protein: CSVEDGVDRYNEQFF
clone size: -; D gene: -; V gene: TRBV18; J gene: TRBJ2-7; CDR3 DNA: TGTGCCAGCTCAGGGGTAATGGGCGAGCAGTACTTC; CDR3 protein: CASSGVMGEQYF
clone size: -; D gene: -; V gene: TRBV5-5; J gene: TRBJ2-5; CDR3 DNA: TGTGCCACTTCGACGGGAAGCGCCCAAGAGACCCAGTACTTC; CDR3 protein: CATSTGSAQETQYF
clone size: -; D gene: -; V gene: TRBV5-4; J gene: TRBJ2-3; CDR3 DNA: TGTGCCAGCAGCTTCTCTTTAGCGGGCACAGATACGCAGTATTTT; CDR3 protein: CASSFSLAGTDTQYF
clone size: once; D gene: -; V gene: TRBV5-3; J gene: TRBJ2-5; CDR3 DNA: TGTGCCAGAAGCTACAAAACTACTCGCCTTACGGAGACCCAGTACTTC; CDR3 protein: CARSYKTTRLTETQYF
clone size: few; D gene: -; V gene: TRBV4-3; J gene: TRBJ1-2; CDR3 DNA: TGCGCCAGCAGCCAAGGACAGTTCTATGGCTACACCTTC; CDR3 protein: CASSQGQFYGYTF
clone size: -; D gene: -; V gene: TRBV7-8; J gene: TRBJ2-1; CDR3 DNA: TGTGCCAGCTCCCGCCTCAATGAGCAGTTCTTC; CDR3 protein: CASSRLNEQFF
clone size: -; D gene: -; V gene: TRBV10-2; J gene: TRBJ2-1; CDR3 DNA: TGCGCCAGCAGTGAGGCTCCCCTGAGCTCCTACAATGAGCAGTTCTTC; CDR3 protein: CASSEAPLSSYNEQFF
clone size: -; D gene: -; V gene: TRBV11-2; J gene: TRBJ1-5; CDR3 DNA: TGTGCCAGCAGCTTAGGAGGAGGGAATCAGCCCCAGCATTTT; CDR3 protein: CASSLGGGNQPQHF
clone size: few; D gene: -; V gene: TRBV7-3; J gene: TRBJ1-4; CDR3 DNA: TGTGCCAGCAGCTTATCCGAAATAGGTTCAAATGAAAAACTGTTTTTT; CDR3 protein: CASSLSEIGSNEKLFF
clone size: -; D gene: TRBD2; V gene: TRBV7-9; J gene: TRBJ2-3; CDR3 DNA: TGTGCCAGCAGCTACCCCGGACTAGCTGGTACAGATACGCAGTATTTT; CDR3 protein: CASSYPGLAGTDTQYF
clone size: -; D gene: -; V gene: TRBV7-3; J gene: TRBJ1-5; CDR3 DNA: TGTGCCAGCAGCTTAACGCTGGATTCGCCCCAGCATTTT; CDR3 protein: CASSLTLDSPQHF
clone size: -; D gene: -; V gene: TRBV4-2; J gene: TRBJ2-1; CDR3 DNA: TGTGCCAGCAGCCAGCTTCGGGAGTCCCCCAACAATGAGCAGTTCTTC; CDR3 protein: CASSQLRESPNNEQFF
clone size: -; D gene: -; V gene: TRBV5-1; J gene: TRBJ1-1; CDR3 DNA: TGCGCCAGCAGCTTGTACGGCCCTTCAAACACTGAAGCTTTCTTT; CDR3 protein: CASSLYGPSNTEAFF
clone size: -; D gene: TRBD2; V gene: TRBV18; J gene: TRBJ2-7; CDR3 DNA: TGTGCCAGCTCACCAGGCCTAGCGGACGACTACGAGCAGTACTTC; CDR3 protein: CASSPGLADDYEQYF
clone size: -; D gene: -; V gene: TRBV5-1; J gene: TRBJ1-1; CDR3 DNA: TGCGCCAGCAGCCAAGCGGGGGTGAGTGAAGCTTTCTTT; CDR3 protein: CASSQAGVSEAFF
clone size: -; D gene: TRBD1; V gene: TRBV4-1; J gene: TRBJ1-5; CDR3 DNA: TGCGCCAGCAGCCCCGGGACAGGGGGCAATCAGTCCCAGCATTTT; CDR3 protein: CASSPGTGGNQSQHF
clone size: -; D gene: TRBD1; V gene: TRBV5-5; J gene: TRBJ1-2; CDR3 DNA: TGCGCCAGCAGCCAATCGGCGGGACAGAACTATGGCTACACCTTC; CDR3 protein: CASSQSAGQNYGYTF
clone size: -; D gene: -; V gene: TRBV4-1; J gene: TRBJ1-2; CDR3 DNA: TGCGCCAGCAGCCAAGGACAGGCAACAAACTATGGCTACACCTTC; CDR3 protein: CASSQGQATNYGYTF
clone size: -; D gene: -; V gene: TRBV5-1; J gene: TRBJ2-3; CDR3 DNA: TGCGCCAGCAGACCCACCTTGCGGCCCAGCACAGATACGCAGTATTTT; CDR3 protein: CASRPTLRPSTDTQYF
clone size: -; D gene: TRBD1; V gene: TRBV27; J gene: TRBJ1-5; CDR3 DNA: TGTGCCAGCAGTGTCGGACAGGGGTCGAATCAGCCCCAGCATTTT; CDR3 protein: CASSVGQGSNQPQHF
clone size: -; D gene: TRBD2; V gene: TRBV18; J gene: TRBJ2-7; CDR3 DNA: TGTGCCAGCTCACCGGGAGGGACCCGGGCAGACGAGCAGTACTTC; CDR3 protein: CASSPGGTRADEQYF
clone size: once; D gene: -; V gene: TRBV6-9; J gene: TRBJ1-2; CDR3 DNA: TGTGCCAGCAGTTATTCGCCGAAGGGGACGGAATGTGTGTACACCTTC; CDR3 protein: CASSYSPKGTECVYTF
clone size: -; D gene: TRBD1; V gene: TRBV2; J gene: TRBJ1-1; CDR3 DNA: TGTGCCAGCAGTGAGACCGGACAGGGATCAGGAGAAGCTTTCTTT; CDR3 protein: CASSETGQGSGEAFF
clone size: -; D gene: -; V gene: TRBV29-1; J gene: TRBJ1-2; CDR3 DNA: TGCAGCGTTGAAGAGGCAAGGGGTTTGGGGGGCTACACCTTC; CDR3 protein: CSVEEARGLGGYTF
clone size: -; D gene: -; V gene: TRBV6-5; J gene: TRBJ1-4; CDR3 DNA: TGTGCCAGCAGTTACTCTGGGCCAACTAATGAAAAACTGTTTTTT; CDR3 protein: CASSYSGPTNEKLFF
clone size: -; D gene: -; V gene: TRBV27; J gene: TRBJ2-7; CDR3 DNA: TGTGCCAGCAGTCCGGAGTATAGGACCTACGAGCAGTACTTC; CDR3 protein: CASSPEYRTYEQYF
clone size: -; D gene: -; V gene: TRBV5-6; J gene: TRBJ2-3; CDR3 DNA: TGTGCCAGCAGCCAATACAGGATTACAGATACGCAGTATTTT; CDR3 protein: CASSQYRITDTQYF
clone size: -; D gene: -; V gene: TRBV11-1; J gene: TRBJ1-1; CDR3 DNA: TGTGCCAGCAGCTTAGGAGGGGCAGAGAACACTGAAGCTTTCTTT; CDR3 protein: CASSLGGAENTEAFF
clone size: -; D gene: -; V gene: TRBV6-6; J gene: TRBJ2-1; CDR3 DNA: TGTGCCAGCAAAATAACCGGGCCTTTCCTTGAGCAGTTCTTC; CDR3 protein: CASKITGPFLEQFF
clone size: -; D gene: -; V gene: TRBV11-2; J gene: TRBJ1-4; CDR3 DNA: TGTGCCAGCAGCTTAGACAGGGTGGGGGAAAAACTGTTTTTT; CDR3 protein: CASSLDRVGEKLFF
clone size: -; D gene: -; V gene: TRBV11-2; J gene: TRBJ1-3; CDR3 DNA: TGTGCCAGCAGCTCACCCTACGGGGCTCGGACGCCTGGAAACACCATATATTTT; CDR3 protein: CASSSPYGARTPGNTIYF